Below, 31 T cell receptor beta chains from the same sample are listed, as sequenced in a study of shared clonotypes between healthy human individuals. The method was immunoSEQ multiplex PCR; TCRdb's version includes in-frame clones alone and lacks a portion of them. The table shows over 2 million clones, with about 95% occurring only once. As defined, naive CD8 cells were CD45RO-negative and positively selected for CCR7, with terminally differentiated effector memory CD45RA+ cells excluded. The sequenced sample was naive CD8+ T cells sorted from blood. The receptors come from a man aged 18 to 30 in good health.

The chain recombines TRBV2 with TRBJ2-1, with D possibly TRBD1 on 6 matching bases. The CDR3 is made up of 11 amino acids. Germline-derived CDR1 and CDR2 are SNHLY and FYNNEI. Trimming stripped 5 bases from V and 8 bases from J, with 7 bases between. This chain's CDR3 is CASSRTDEQFF. Written as DNA, the CDR3 is TGTGCCAGCAGTCGGACAGATGAGCAGTTCTTC. Full variable domain (rest looked up from reference TRBV2 and TRBJ2-1): EPEVTQTPSHQVTQMGQEVILRCVPISNHLYFYWYRQILGQKVEFLVSFYNNEISEKSEIFDDQFSVERPDGSNFTLKIRSTKLEDSAMYFCASSRTDEQFFGPGTRLTVL.

The chain carries TRBV27 and TRBJ1-4; possibly TRBD1 for D (6 bases). Trimming shortened V by 3 bases and J by 7 bases, and 12 bases separated the two germline ends. Germline V gives CDR1 MNHEY, CDR2 SMNVEV (reference sequence). This CDR3 is 14 amino acids long. For the CDR3, the DNA is TGTGCCAGCAGTTTTCGGGGGCCGGGTGAAAAACTGTTTTTT. Its protein product is CASSFRGPGEKLFF.

This chain links TRBV13 with TRBJ2-1; D unresolved. The CDR3 extends over 13 amino acids. Germline-derived CDR1 and CDR2 are PRHDT and FYEKMQ (reference sequence). V was cut by 5 bases and J by 1 base, with 6 bases left in between. CDR3 amino acids: CASSRRSYNEQFF. The CDR3, as DNA: TGTGCCAGCAGCCGCCGATCCTACAATGAGCAGTTCTTC.

Regarding this clone: The same CDR3 also results from other DNA sequences found in this sample. The V gene is TRBV6-5, the J gene TRBJ1-2; 9 nucleotides match TRBD1. This CDR3 region has 14 residues. CDR1 is MNHEY and CDR2 is SVGAGI in the germline V gene. Trimming took 0 bases from V and 8 from J; bases not matched to a gene: 4. The CDR3 sequence: CASSYSGQGLGYTF. The CDR3 nucleotides read TGTGCCAGCAGTTACTCGGGACAGGGACTAGGCTACACCTTC.

This clone is a singleton in its sample. The chain couples TRBV4-1 to TRBJ2-3; D is undetermined. The V gene's germline CDR1 is MGHRA and CDR2 YSYEKL. Trimming took off 1 base at V and 0 bases at J, with 11 bases between the two ends. The CDR3 runs 16 residues. The DNA for the CDR3 is TGCGCCAGCAGCCAAGGAAGAGGCTGGAGCACAGATACGCAGTATTTT. The encoded protein is CASSQGRGWSTDTQYF.

The chain carries TRBV9 and TRBJ2-3; TRBD2 agrees at 13 bases. Germline CDR1 is SGDLS and CDR2 is YYNGEE. The CDR3 has 16 amino acids. Trimming at V came to 3 bases and at J to 5 bases, leaving 6 bases not matched to a gene. The CDR3 is CASSAEGLAGVDTQYF. The CDR3 DNA follows: TGTGCCAGCAGCGCCGAAGGACTAGCGGGAGTAGATACGCAGTATTTT.

This chain connects TRBV27 to TRBJ1-2; no definite D call. The germline V and J ends were trimmed by 6 bases and 4 bases, with 12 bases remaining between them. CDR1 is MNHEY and CDR2 is SMNVEV in the germline V gene (reference sequence). CDR3 length: 13 residues. In DNA form, the CDR3 reads TGTGCCAGCAGGAAGACGGAGATCTATGGCTACACCTTC. Its translation: CASRKTEIYGYTF.

The rearrangement uses TRBV7-2 and TRBJ2-2; 9 bases are shared with TRBD2. This CDR3 spans 17 amino acids. The germline CDR1 and CDR2 sequences are SGHTA and FQGNSA. J was trimmed by 3 bases and V by 1 base; bases with no gene match: 6. CDR3 coding DNA: TGTGCCAGCAGCTTAGGGCCTAGCGGGGTTCACACCGGGGAGCTGTTTTTT. It specifies CASSLGPSGVHTGELFF.

The chain links TRBV4-1 to TRBJ2-5; weak D call: TRBD2 (6 bases). CDR1 and CDR2 (germline): MGHRA, YSYEKL. This CDR3 has 14 amino acids. The V gene lost 4 bases and the J gene lost 4 bases, with 13 bases spanning the gap. CDR3 in DNA: TGCGCCAGCAGCCTTGTCCCGGGACTAGAGACCCAGTACTTC. Translating gives CASSLVPGLETQYF.

The chain uses TRBV4-1 and TRBJ1-5; D possibly corresponds to TRBD1 (6 bases). There are 15 residues in the CDR3. The germline V and J ends were trimmed by 1 base and 5 bases, with 12 bases remaining between them. Germline values: CDR1 MGHRA, CDR2 YSYEKL. The CDR3 is CASSQASQGHQPQHF. CDR3 in DNA: TGCGCCAGCAGCCAAGCTTCACAGGGTCATCAGCCCCAGCATTTT.

The rearrangement links TRBV5-5 to TRBJ2-7, with 12 bases matching TRBD2. The germline V gene has CDR1 SGHKS and CDR2 YYEKEE (reference sequence). The length of the CDR3 is 16 residues. V lost 4 bases, J lost 3 bases, and 8 bases stayed unmatched. DNA of the CDR3: TGTGCCAGCAGCCCACCTAGCGGGAGGGCCTTCTACGAGCAGTACTTC. Residues: CASSPPSGRAFYEQYF.

The genes are TRBV19 and TRBJ1-6, with D possibly being TRBD1 (6 bases). The CDR3 consists of 15 residues. V was trimmed by 6 bases and J by 7 bases, leaving 16 bases between them. The germline V gene has CDR1 LNHDA and CDR2 SQIVND (reference sequence). DNA for the CDR3: TGTGCCAGTAGCAACACAGGGACGGAGAATTCACCCCTCCACTTT. It codes for CASSNTGTENSPLHF.

The CDR3 coding sequence is TGTGCCAGTAGTTCTGGGGCCGGAGCTAACTATGGCTACACCTTC. The encoded protein is CASSSGAGANYGYTF. The chain links TRBV19 to TRBJ1-2, with D possibly being TRBD1 (5 bases). CDR3 length equals 15 residues. Germline loops: CDR1 LNHDA, CDR2 SQIVND (reference sequence). Between the trimmed V and J ends, which lost 5 bases and 0 bases, there was a span of 13 bases.

The chain carries TRBV7-3 and TRBJ2-5; 12 positions match TRBD2. Germline V CDR1 and CDR2: SGHTA, FQGTGA. The CDR3 spans 15 residues. With 5 bases clipped from V and 5 bases from J, the junction kept 6 bases outside the gene matches. This CDR3 is CASSLAGGPGETQYF. The CDR3 region has the DNA TGTGCCAGCAGCCTAGCGGGGGGGCCCGGTGAGACCCAGTACTTC.

The gene calls are TRBV30 and TRBJ1-6; D remains unclear. Trimming cost V 3 bases and J 6 bases, with 18 bases left between them. CDR3 length: 16 amino acids. In germline, CDR1 is GTSNPN, CDR2 SVGIG (reference sequence). The CDR3 is CAWRESYGRINSPLHF. CDR3 in DNA: TGTGCCTGGAGAGAATCATACGGTCGGATTAATTCACCCCTCCACTTT.

The chain links TRBV25-1 to TRBJ2-5, with D possibly matching TRBD1 (5 bases). This CDR3 has 18 residues. The germline V gene has CDR1 MGHDK and CDR2 SYGVNS. V dropped 1 base and J dropped 3 bases, with 21 bases sitting between them. The chain's CDR3 is CASSESTRWALGEETQYF. CDR3 bases: TGTGCCAGCAGTGAATCGACAAGGTGGGCGCTAGGGGAAGAGACCCAGTACTTC. Drawing the rest from reference TRBV25-1 and TRBJ2-5, the complete variable domain is EADIYQTPRYLVIGTGKKITLECSQTMGHDKMYWYQQDPGMELHLIHYSYGVNSTEKGDLSSESTVSRIRTEHFPLTLESARPSHTSQYLCASSESTRWALGEETQYFGPGTRLLVL.

The chain employs TRBV27 and TRBJ2-7; D possibly matches TRBD1 or TRBD2 (5 bases each). Germline V gene sequence: CDR1 MNHEY, CDR2 SMNVEV (reference sequence). The CDR3 sequence is 12 residues long. Trimming shortened V by 7 bases and J by 5 bases, and 12 bases separated the two germline ends. As DNA, the CDR3 is TGTGCCAGCAAAGGCCTGGGGGACGAGCAGTACTTC. It specifies CASKGLGDEQYF.

This clone was recorded once. V and J are TRBV4-1 and TRBJ2-7; D is unresolved. CDR1 MGHRA and CDR2 YSYEKL come from the germline V gene. V was pared by 0 bases and J by 3 bases, with 15 bases between. The length of the CDR3 is 16 residues. CDR3 region: CASSQEELADYYEQYF. CDR3 nucleotide sequence: TGCGCCAGCAGCCAAGAAGAGTTGGCGGATTACTACGAGCAGTACTTC.

The gene calls are TRBV10-3 and TRBJ2-1, with 9 bases that match TRBD2. The trim removed 8 bases at V and 7 bases at J, leaving 9 bases unmatched. Germline-derived CDR1 and CDR2 are ENHRY and SYGVKD. This CDR3 comprises 14 residues. The DNA of the CDR3 is TGTGCCATCCAAAGCGGGGGGAGTATGAATGAGCAGTTCTTC. This encodes CAIQSGGSMNEQFF.

J is TRBJ2-7 and V is TRBV19, with D perhaps TRBD2 (6 bases). The CDR3 extends over 13 amino acids. CDR1 is LNHDA and CDR2 is SQIVND in the germline V gene (reference sequence). V was clipped by 5 bases and J by 3 bases, with 11 bases between them. CDR3 DNA: TGTGCCAGTAGTGAAGGGACTGTCTACGAGCAGTACTTC. It encodes CASSEGTVYEQYF.

This chain uses TRBV18 with TRBJ2-3; D gene ambiguous. The ends were cut back, 4 bases at V and 2 bases at J, with 4 bases in the middle. CDR3 size: 12 residues. Germline values: CDR1 KGHSH, CDR2 LQKENI. CDR3 sequence (DNA): TGTGCCAGCTCACGGTCCACAGATACGCAGTATTTT. Protein: CASSRSTDTQYF.

Points on this clone: Other DNA sequences in this sample translate to the same CDR3. The rearrangement links TRBV4-1 to TRBJ1-1; D is unclear. V gave up 0 bases and J gave up 2 bases, with 4 bases separating them. This CDR3 comprises 13 residues. CDR1 is MGHRA and CDR2 is YSYEKL in the germline V gene. CDR3 DNA: TGCGCCAGCAGCCAAGATACCAACACTGAAGCTTTCTTT. Translation: CASSQDTNTEAFF.

The chain uses TRBV4-3 and TRBJ2-3, with D perhaps matching TRBD1 or TRBD2 (5 bases each). Germline V gene lookup returns CDR1 LGHNA and CDR2 YSLEER. The V and J ends lost 1 base and 8 bases respectively, with 16 bases between them. CDR3 length: 15 residues. CDR3 in amino acids: CASSQVGTGSVTQYF. CDR3 bases: TGCGCCAGCAGCCAAGTTGGGACGGGATCCGTTACGCAGTATTTT.

This clone was seen just once. This chain joins TRBV9 and TRBJ2-1; possible D gene TRBD1, 6 bases. The CDR3 length is 15 residues. The germline CDR1 and CDR2 sequences are SGDLS and YYNGEE. V lost 0 bases and J lost 8, with 15 bases in between. The CDR3 sequence: CASSVAWQGSDEQFF. DNA of the CDR3: TGTGCCAGCAGCGTAGCGTGGCAGGGGTCGGATGAGCAGTTCTTC. The full variable domain, with the rest looked up from reference TRBV9 and TRBJ2-1, is DSGVTQTPKHLITATGQRVTLRCSPRSGDLSVYWYQQSLDQGLQFLIQYYNGEERAKGNILERFSAQQFPDLHSELNLSSLELGDSALYFCASSVAWQGSDEQFFGPGTRLTVL.

The sample holds one count of this clone. The chain links TRBV15 to TRBJ2-7; tentative D call: TRBD1 (5 bases). V was trimmed by 8 bases and J by 4 bases, leaving 21 bases between them. Germline V gives CDR1 LNHNV, CDR2 YYDKDF (reference sequence). There are 15 residues in the CDR3. The CDR3 bases are TGTGCCACCCTCCCTGGAATCAGACAGTCGTACGAGCAGTACTTC. Translated, it gives CATLPGIRQSYEQYF.

To note about this clone: The same CDR3 arises from other DNA sequences in this sample as well. The chain employs TRBV5-4 and TRBJ2-7, with no clear D. Germline CDR1 is SGHNT and CDR2 is YYREEE (reference sequence). This CDR3 is 13 amino acids long. Trimming took 0 bases from V and 3 from J, leaving 7 bases between them. This CDR3 is CASSLGDLYEQYF. Written as DNA, the CDR3 is TGTGCCAGCAGCTTGGGAGACCTCTACGAGCAGTACTTC.

This clone came up once. This chain links TRBV27 with TRBJ2-5, with 8 bases matching TRBD1. The V segment lost 5 bases and the J segment 4 bases; nucleotides outside the gene matches: 18. The CDR3 has 18 amino acids. Germline V gene lookup returns CDR1 MNHEY and CDR2 SMNVEV (reference sequence). The CDR3 here is CASSPITSRGRSGETQYF. The CDR3 DNA sequence: TGTGCCAGCAGTCCAATAACGTCCAGGGGGCGTTCTGGAGAGACCCAGTACTTC.

With respect to this clone: The sample has other DNA sequences that encode this CDR3 too. The rearrangement uses TRBV2 and TRBJ2-5, with D tentatively TRBD1 (6 bases). V was cut by 4 bases and J by 0 bases, with 6 bases left in between. The CDR3 spans 13 residues. Germline-derived CDR1 and CDR2 are SNHLY and FYNNEI. The CDR3 coding sequence is TGTGCCAGCAGTGGGACAGACCAAGAGACCCAGTACTTC. Its protein is CASSGTDQETQYF.

The chain couples TRBV7-9 to TRBJ2-7; 8 bases fit TRBD2. Trimming cost V 1 base and J 1 base; bases outside gene matches: 6. The CDR3 is made up of 16 amino acids. Germline CDR1 SEHNR, CDR2 FQNEAQ (reference sequence). This CDR3 is CASSLEPGLGSYEQYF. The CDR3 coding sequence is TGTGCCAGCAGCTTAGAGCCGGGACTAGGATCCTACGAGCAGTACTTC.

The chain couples TRBV5-6 to TRBJ1-2, with a possible D match to TRBD1 (5 bases). From germline, CDR1 is SGHDT and CDR2 YYEEEE. The CDR3 consists of 14 residues. Trimming stripped 0 bases from V and 8 bases from J, with 14 bases between. In nucleotides, the CDR3 is TGTGCCAGCAGCTTGGAGGGGATTCCTAGGGGCTACACCTTC. This encodes CASSLEGIPRGYTF.

This chain joins TRBV7-2 and TRBJ2-6, with D uncertain. The germline CDR1 and CDR2 sequences are SGHTA and FQGNSA. V was cut by 3 bases and J by 0 bases, with 15 bases left in between. The CDR3 is made up of 18 amino acids. The CDR3 DNA sequence: TGTGCCAGCAGCTTCGCCGACTGGCTACCCTCTGGGGCCAACGTCCTGACTTTC. This sequence encodes CASSFADWLPSGANVLTF.